This T cell receptor beta chain was recorded in a study of shared clonotypes between healthy human individuals. Overall study context: For every donor, three CD4 naive, three CD4 memory, two CD8 naive and one CD8 memory plates were used.

The DNA input per sorted-subset replicate PCR was about 180 ng, corresponding to tens of thousands of T cell genomes. Libraries were prepared by immunoSEQ multiplex PCR; TCRdb keeps only in-frame clonotypes and omits some of them. The data hold 2 million to 2.5 million clones, with approximately 96% observed a single time. In the case of this clone: What it binds is unknown. This specimen includes other DNA sequences encoding the same CDR3.

It was into CD45RA+ naive and CD45RA-negative memory subsets that the CD4+ cells were split. Study-wide results and limits: Naive subsets generally had larger estimated richness than memory subsets.

The receptor was derived from a young man in good health. The sample consisted of naive CD4+ T cells sorted from blood. Subset specified: CD45RA+ positively selected.

This CDR3 reads CASSLTGTAYEQYF. The CDR3 DNA reads TGTGCCAGCAGCCTTACCGGGACAGCCTACGAGCAGTACTTC. The chain has TRBV5-5 and TRBJ2-7; TRBD1 matches 7 bases. This CDR3 is built from 14 residues. Germline CDR1 and CDR2: SGHKS and YYEKEE (reference sequence). The ends lost 4 bases at V and 2 bases at J; junction bases unmatched: 6.